These 4 T cell receptor beta chains originate from one sample sequenced in a study of T cells in Graves' hyperthyroidism and ophthalmopathy. Amplification yielded TCR beta CDR3 regions, with RNA transcripts as the source. Researchers ran a first-round RT-PCR on the TCR CDR3 using the HTBI primer set. TCRdb analysed the multiplex PCR reads with MiXCR anew, one entry per CDR3 protein. Of 300,000 to 400,000 distinct CDR3 sequences in the sample, 15% to 20% were seen once. The sample was blood. The receptor source for this set is a woman aged 50 to 60 with Graves' hyperthyroidism.

This clonotype was recorded a few times. The chain combines TRBV2 with TRBJ2-2, with D perhaps TRBD1 or TRBD2 (5 bases each). V was cut by 6 bases and J by 4 bases, with 15 bases left in between. Per germline, CDR1 SNHLY and CDR2 FYNNEI. This CDR3 contains 15 residues. The CDR3 spells CASRARGSLTGELFF. The CDR3 coding sequence is TGTGCCAGCAGGGCGAGGGGATCCCTCACCGGGGAGCTGTTTTTT.

The chain joins TRBV19 to TRBJ2-3; D call uncertain. Looked up from germline, CDR1 is LNHDA and CDR2 is SQIVND (reference sequence). The CDR3 is 14 residues long. Trimming shortened V by 4 bases and J by 0 bases, and 8 bases separated the two germline ends. The CDR3 bases are TGTGCCAGTAGTACACAGTCTAGCACAGATACGCAGTATTTT. This encodes CASSTQSSTDTQYF.

This CDR3 is CASSSTAAGQPQHF. The CDR3 DNA reads TGTGCCAGCAGTTCCACAGCCGCCGGTCAGCCCCAGCATTTT. V is TRBV6-5 and J is TRBJ1-5; D ambiguous. The V and J ends lost 4 bases and 6 bases respectively, with 13 bases between them. There are 14 residues in the CDR3. Germline V gene lookup returns CDR1 MNHEY and CDR2 SVGAGI.

This clonotype was seen ten or more times. The genes are TRBV3-1 and TRBJ2-1, with 7 nucleotides matching TRBD2. Germline CDR1 reads LGHDT; CDR2 reads YNNKEL (reference sequence). V shed 4 bases and J 6 bases; nucleotides not matched to a gene: 12. This CDR3 has 16 residues. CDR3 in amino acids: CASSLTRLAAPNEQFF. The CDR3 DNA follows: TGTGCCAGCAGCCTAACCAGGCTAGCGGCGCCCAATGAGCAGTTCTTC.